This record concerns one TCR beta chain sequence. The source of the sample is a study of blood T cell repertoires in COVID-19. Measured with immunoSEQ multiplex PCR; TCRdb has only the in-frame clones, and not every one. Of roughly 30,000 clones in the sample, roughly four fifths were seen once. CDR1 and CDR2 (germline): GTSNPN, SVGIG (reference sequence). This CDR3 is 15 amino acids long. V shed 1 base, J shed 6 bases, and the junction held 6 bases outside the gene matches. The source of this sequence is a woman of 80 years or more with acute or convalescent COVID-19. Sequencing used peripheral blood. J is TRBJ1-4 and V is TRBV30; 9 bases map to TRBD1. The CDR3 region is CAWSGKGQGYEKLFF. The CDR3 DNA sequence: TGTGCCTGGAGTGGTAAGGGACAGGGTTATGAAAAACTGTTTTTT.